The entry below gives a single TCR beta chain sequence along with its context. Its antigen is not identified. From germline, CDR1 is DFQATT and CDR2 SNEGSKA (reference sequence). V lost 6 bases and J lost 8; bases outside the gene matches: 14. The CDR3 sequence is 15 residues long. The data stem from a study of CD8+CD57+ T cells in acquired aplastic anemia. For the study at large: The sorted CD4+ and CD8+ cells yielded an average approximately 3.2 ug of DNA. Among healthy donors, CD4+ cells averaged roughly 9.8 million reads.

The template used for profiling TCR beta VDJ and CDR3 was genomic DNA. A single record per CDR3 protein comes from TCRdb applying MiXCR to the reads. The table lists about 64,000 distinct CDR3 sequences, over 45% of them singletons. The study's findings and limits: No significant patient-versus-control difference appeared in CD8+ Simpson's diversity.

The material sequenced was sorted CD4+, CD8+, or CD8+CD57+ T cells (not recorded which) from PBMCs. The receptor comes from a human donor in good health, serving as a control. The chain joins TRBV20-1 to TRBJ2-3; 10 bases match TRBD1. As DNA, the CDR3 is TGCAGTGCCGTCACCGGGACAGGGGCCACCGTTACGCAGTATTTT. Its translation is CSAVTGTGATVTQYF.